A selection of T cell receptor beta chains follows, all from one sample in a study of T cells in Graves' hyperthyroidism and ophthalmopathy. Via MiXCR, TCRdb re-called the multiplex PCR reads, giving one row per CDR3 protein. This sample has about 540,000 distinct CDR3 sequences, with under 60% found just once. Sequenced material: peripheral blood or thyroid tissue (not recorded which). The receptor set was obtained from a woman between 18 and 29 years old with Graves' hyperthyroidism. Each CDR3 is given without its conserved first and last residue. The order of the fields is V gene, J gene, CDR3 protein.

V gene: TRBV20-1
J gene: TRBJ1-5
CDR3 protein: SARGTGKYSNQPQH

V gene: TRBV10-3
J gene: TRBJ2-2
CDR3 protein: AISDLDRGGTLTGELF

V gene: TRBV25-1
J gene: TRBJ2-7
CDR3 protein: ASSSGTHYEQY

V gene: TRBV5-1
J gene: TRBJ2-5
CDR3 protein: ASSLGTGGMKTQY

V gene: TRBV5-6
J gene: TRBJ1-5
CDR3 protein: ASSFGGSDQPQH

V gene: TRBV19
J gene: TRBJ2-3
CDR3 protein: ASQRSSTDTQY

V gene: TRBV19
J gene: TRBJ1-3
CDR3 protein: ASSIGTGSSGNTIY

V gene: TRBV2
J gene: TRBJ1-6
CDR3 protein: ASSLGGSSYNSPLH

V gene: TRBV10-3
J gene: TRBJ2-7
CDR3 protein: AISERSTYEQY

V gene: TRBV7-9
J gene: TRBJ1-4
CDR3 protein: ASSSGGEKLF

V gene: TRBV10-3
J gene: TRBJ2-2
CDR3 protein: AIRPGELF

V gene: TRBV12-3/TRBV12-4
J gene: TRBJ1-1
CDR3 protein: ASSLQVGTEAF

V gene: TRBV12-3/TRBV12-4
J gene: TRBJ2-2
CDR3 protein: ASSDGTNTGELF

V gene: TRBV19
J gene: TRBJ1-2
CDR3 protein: AAHRGNYGYT

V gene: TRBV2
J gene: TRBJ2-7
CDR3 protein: ASSYGTYSYEQY

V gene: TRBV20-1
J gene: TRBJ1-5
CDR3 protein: SAEGSSNQPQH

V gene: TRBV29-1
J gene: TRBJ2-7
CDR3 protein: SVEVGQASYEQY

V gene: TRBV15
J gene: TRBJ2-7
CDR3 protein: ATSGHGRTYEQY

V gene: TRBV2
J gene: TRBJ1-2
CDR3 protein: ASRAGSGYGYT

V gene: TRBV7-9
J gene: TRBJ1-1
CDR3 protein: ASSPGGIENYRPGAF

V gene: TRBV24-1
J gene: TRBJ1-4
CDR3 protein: ASSGGENREKLF

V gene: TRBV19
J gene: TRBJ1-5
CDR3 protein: ASTKGVNQPQH

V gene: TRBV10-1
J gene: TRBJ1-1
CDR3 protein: ASRGQGSEAF

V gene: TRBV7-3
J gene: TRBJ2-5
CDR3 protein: ASSLTVGRQETQY

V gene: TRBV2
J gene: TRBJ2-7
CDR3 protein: ASSETGRYEQY

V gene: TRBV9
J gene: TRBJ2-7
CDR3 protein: ASSPRLARSYEQY

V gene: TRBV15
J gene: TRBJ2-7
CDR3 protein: ATSIGRRGTYNEQY

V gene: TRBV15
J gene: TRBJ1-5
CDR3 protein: ASSNSGHQPQH